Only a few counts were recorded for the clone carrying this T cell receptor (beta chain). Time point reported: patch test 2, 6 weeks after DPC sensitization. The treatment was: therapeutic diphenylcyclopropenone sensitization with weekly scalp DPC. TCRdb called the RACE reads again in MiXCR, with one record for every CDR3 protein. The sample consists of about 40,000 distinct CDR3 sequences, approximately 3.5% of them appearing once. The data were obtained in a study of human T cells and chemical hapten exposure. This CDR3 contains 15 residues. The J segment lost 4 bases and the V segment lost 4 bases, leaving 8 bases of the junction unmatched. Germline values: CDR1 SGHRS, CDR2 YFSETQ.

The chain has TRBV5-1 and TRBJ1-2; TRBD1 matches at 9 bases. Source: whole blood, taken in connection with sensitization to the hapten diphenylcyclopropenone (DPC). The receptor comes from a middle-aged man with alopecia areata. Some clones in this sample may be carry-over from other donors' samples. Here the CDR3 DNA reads TGCGCCAGCAGCCCGGGACAGGGCGAAAGCTATGGCTACACCTTC. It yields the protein CASSPGQGESYGYTF.